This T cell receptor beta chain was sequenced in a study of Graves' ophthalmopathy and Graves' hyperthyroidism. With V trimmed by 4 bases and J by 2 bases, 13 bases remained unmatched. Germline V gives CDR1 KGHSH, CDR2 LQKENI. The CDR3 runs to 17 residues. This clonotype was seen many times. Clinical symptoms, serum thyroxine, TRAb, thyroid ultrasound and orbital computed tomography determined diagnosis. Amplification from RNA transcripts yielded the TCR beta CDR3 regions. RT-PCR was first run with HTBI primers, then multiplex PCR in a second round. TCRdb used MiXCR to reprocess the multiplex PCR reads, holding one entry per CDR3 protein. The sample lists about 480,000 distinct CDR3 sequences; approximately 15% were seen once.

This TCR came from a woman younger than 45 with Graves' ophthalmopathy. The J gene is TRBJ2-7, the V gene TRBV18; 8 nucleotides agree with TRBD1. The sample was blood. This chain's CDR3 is CASSRSVGQAVAYEQYF. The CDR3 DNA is TGTGCCAGCTCACGGTCCGTGGGACAGGCGGTTGCCTACGAGCAGTACTTC.